This TCR beta chain appears in the sequencing data of a study of OX40 agonist ivuxolimab in advanced cancers. At the level of the whole study: Ivuxolimab, which targeted the costimulatory receptor OX40 (CD134), was an agonistic, fully human IgG2 monoclonal antibody. Intravenous ivuxolimab was administered to patients every 2 weeks at six dose levels: 0.01, 0.1, 0.3, 1.5, 3 and 10 mg/kg. Of the roughly 54 patients in dose escalation, 19 had hepatocellular carcinoma, roughly 15 had melanoma, 9 had renal cell carcinoma and 9 had head and neck cancer. In the dose-escalation cohort, around four fifths of patients were male, and the mean age was roughly 60 years, with a range of about 23 to 85. Patients were allowed to have had prior anti-PD-1, anti-PD-L1 or anti-CTLA-4 therapy, and about 40% of the dose-escalation patients had been treated with checkpoint inhibitors. Partial responses occurred in three dose-escalation patients: two with cutaneous melanoma and one with hepatocellular carcinoma. Peripheral TCRbeta sequencing was intended to test whether TCR sequence diversity was altered and clonal T-cell expansion was caused by ivuxolimab. The paper describes the monotherapy dose-escalation part (N ≈ 52 patients) of the phase I trial of ivuxolimab. The research as a whole found: Low levels of normalized T-cell clonal expansion were also shown by some nonresponding patients. At doses of 0.1 to 3.0 mg/kg, clonal expansion of both CD4+ and CD8+ blood T cells was observed from baseline to week 6. In the 0.1-3.0 mg/kg groups, partial responders had among the lowest normalized peripheral clonal expansion, particularly in CD8+ T cells. The antigen specificity of the peripheral T cells that underwent clonal expansion was not determined. After ivuxolimab, CD8+ T cells had more expanded clones than CD4+ T cells on average.

For sequencing of the TCRbeta CDR3 region, genomic DNA was extracted from the sorted cells. TCRbeta CDR3 regions were sequenced using the immunoSEQ Assay. In TCRdb, the immuneACCESS table is reduced to in-frame sequences with V and J assigned. These tables do not hold every clone; where another copy was compared, an unresolved V gene accounts for under half, and the others remain unexplained. The sample records about 69,000 clones, roughly 84% of which are singletons. About 8% of the sample is taken by the ten largest. This clone has a single count. It lacks a known antigen. Base qualities are not provided; no much larger clone lies one nucleotide away. In the same sample, other DNA sequences code for this CDR3. The trial excluded patients who had a history of autoimmune disease or who were on systemic immunosuppression. Peripheral blood for TCR sequencing was collected from all dose cohorts at baseline, on cycle 4 day 1, and on cycle 7 day 1. Samples were obtained from an open-label, multicenter, first-in-human phase I dose-escalation trial of ivuxolimab. Adults with locally advanced or metastatic melanoma, renal cell carcinoma, hepatocellular carcinoma or head and neck squamous cell carcinoma were enrolled in the trial. Before TCR sequencing, CD4+ T cells and CD8+ T cells were sorted from peripheral blood as separate populations.

The CDR3 sequence holds 15 residues, the cysteine and phenylalanine included. Only CDR3 DNA is held: 45 bases, read in frame from base 1. The V end loses 0 bases and the J end loses 0 bases, and a stretch of 8 bases separates them. The CDR1 and CDR2 encoded by the germline V gene are SGDLS and YYNGEE. The clonotype originates from an adult with an advanced solid tumor such as melanoma, head and neck, liver or kidney cancer. Here the chain combines TRBV9 and TRBJ2-3; a weak D assignment points to TRBD2 (5 bases agree). Material: CD4+ or CD8+ T cells sorted from blood, obtained in a trial of the OX40 agonist ivuxolimab. DNA sequence: TGTGCCAGCAGCGTAGATGGAGGCAGCACAGATACGCAGTATTTT. It codes for CASSVDGGSTDTQYF. The CDR3 plus the reference TRBV9 and TRBJ2-3 genes for the other parts give the full variable domain: DSGVTQTPKHLITATGQRVTLRCSPRSGDLSVYWYQQSLDQGLQFLIQYYNGEERAKGNILERFSAQQFPDLHSELNLSSLELGDSALYFCASSVDGGSTDTQYFGPGTRLTVL.